Described below is a single T cell receptor (beta chain) sequence and its context. This sample stems from a study of blood T cell repertoires in COVID-19. Whole-study context: The cDNA or gDNA used as material had been derived from T cells, B-cell-depleted T cells, or PBMCs.

The V end lost 3 bases, the J end lost 2 bases, and 8 bases lay between the germline ends. This CDR3 has 13 amino acids. The germline V gene encodes CDR1 MNHNS and CDR2 SASEGT. Profiled with immunoSEQ multiplex PCR; TCRdb holds only in-frame clones, not every one. Among tens of thousands of clones listed, around 91% were seen once. The rearrangement joins TRBV6-1 to TRBJ2-7; a weak D match, TRBD1 (6 bases). Material: peripheral blood. This receptor was taken from a human donor in a cohort sampled during active COVID-19. As DNA, the CDR3 is TGTGCCAGCAGTGATCGGACAGCCTACGAGCAGTACTTC. It translates to CASSDRTAYEQYF.